The rows below give T cell receptor beta chains drawn from one sample of a study of CD4+ T cells in melanoma. Data came from immunoSEQ multiplex PCR; TCRdb stores just in-frame clones and leaves some out. This sample has around 50,000 clones, with approximately 92% found just once. Sequenced: peripheral blood. Receptors originate from a human donor with melanoma. Both conserved end residues are part of each CDR3. The order of the fields is CDR3 protein, J gene, V gene.

CDR3 protein: CASSSRMKGATNEKLFF; J gene: TRBJ1-4; V gene: TRBV13
CDR3 protein: CASSPRDRDRRFMNTEAFF; J gene: TRBJ1-1; V gene: TRBV9
CDR3 protein: CASSLAGTGAAGYTF; J gene: TRBJ1-2; V gene: TRBV7-9
CDR3 protein: CASSQDISYWGGGTEAFF; J gene: TRBJ1-1; V gene: TRBV4-1
CDR3 protein: CASSVVAVSTDTQYF; J gene: TRBJ2-3; V gene: TRBV6-1
CDR3 protein: CASSVLGQGENEKLFF; J gene: TRBJ1-4; V gene: TRBV9
CDR3 protein: CASSESMGAASYEQYF; J gene: TRBJ2-7; V gene: TRBV10-1
CDR3 protein: CASSLGTGQAGAQHF; J gene: TRBJ1-5; V gene: TRBV7-2
CDR3 protein: CASSLGDSNEQFF; J gene: TRBJ2-1; V gene: TRBV5-1
CDR3 protein: CASRSQGGEQFF; J gene: TRBJ2-1; V gene: TRBV2
CDR3 protein: CASSLGGTGGDQPQHF; J gene: TRBJ1-5; V gene: TRBV5-1
CDR3 protein: CASSPGQGFRAEAFF; J gene: TRBJ1-1; V gene: TRBV2
CDR3 protein: CASSYQGAANEKLFF; J gene: TRBJ1-4; V gene: TRBV5-1
CDR3 protein: CASGAGAGGSPLHF; J gene: TRBJ1-6; V gene: TRBV2
CDR3 protein: CASSLGMNTEAFF; J gene: TRBJ1-1; V gene: TRBV7-9
CDR3 protein: CSARALEQFF; J gene: TRBJ2-1; V gene: TRBV20-1
CDR3 protein: CASSPERTRLNYGYTF; J gene: TRBJ1-2; V gene: TRBV4-3
CDR3 protein: CASSALQGASYEQYF; J gene: TRBJ2-7; V gene: TRBV6-1
CDR3 protein: CATSRGTSGGAGETQYF; J gene: TRBJ2-5; V gene: TRBV15
CDR3 protein: CAISESGARLVNEQFF; J gene: TRBJ2-1; V gene: TRBV10-3
CDR3 protein: CAWSDPARGYYEQYF; J gene: TRBJ2-7; V gene: TRBV30
CDR3 protein: CAWSMGGRSTDTQYF; J gene: TRBJ2-3; V gene: TRBV30
CDR3 protein: CASSPGTGSASGANVLTF; J gene: TRBJ2-6; V gene: TRBV5-4